Each of the 9 T cell receptor beta chains below was sequenced from the same sample in a study of cytomegalovirus exposure and HLA in healthy donors. Primers for the PCR totalled 60 Vbeta and 13 Jbeta. The method was immunoSEQ multiplex PCR; TCRdb's version includes in-frame clones alone and lacks a portion of them. The sample holds about 160,000 clones; roughly 72% are singletons and the top ten take approximately 1%. Material: PBMCs. These receptors were taken from a middle-aged woman in good health and CMV-seronegative.

This chain links TRBV30 with TRBJ2-3, with D possibly matching TRBD2 (5 bases). The CDR3 has 15 residues. The germline V gene has CDR1 GTSNPN and CDR2 SVGIG (reference sequence). V was pared by 1 base and J by 11 bases, with 22 bases between. CDR3 sequence: CAWSANQDAAGGQYF. The CDR3 DNA follows: TGTGCCTGGAGTGCAAACCAGGACGCGGCAGGAGGGCAGTATTTT.

J is TRBJ2-7 and V is TRBV6-1; 7 nucleotides align to TRBD1. Per the germline V gene, CDR1 is MNHNS and CDR2 is SASEGT. The CDR3 contains 14 residues. V lost 7 bases and J lost 3; bases outside the gene matches: 9. This chain's CDR3 is CASTTTTGVYEQYF. The DNA for the CDR3 is TGTGCCAGCACTACTACCACAGGGGTCTACGAGCAGTACTTC.

This clone was counted between two and nine times. The chain combines TRBV6-6 with TRBJ2-4; 9 nucleotides match TRBD2. Per germline, CDR1 MNHNY and CDR2 SVGAGI (reference sequence). This CDR3 contains 14 residues. V dropped 4 bases and J dropped 8; count of bases not matched to a gene: 6. For the CDR3, the DNA is TGTGCCAGCAGTTGGGGCGGGAGGGAGGACATTCAGTACTTC. Residues: CASSWGGREDIQYF.

The CDR3 DNA reads as TGTGCCAGCAGCTTTTCCAGGAACACTGAAGCTTTCTTT. This gives the protein CASSFSRNTEAFF. This chain links TRBV11-3 with TRBJ1-1; D not certain. The ends were cut back, 3 bases at V and 1 base at J, with 6 bases in the middle. Germline V gives CDR1 SGHNT, CDR2 YENEEA. This CDR3 has 13 residues. Using reference TRBV11-3 and TRBJ1-1 for the parts outside the CDR3, the full variable domain is EAGVVQSPRYKIIEKKQPVAFWCNPISGHNTLYWYLQNLGQGPELLIRYENEEAVDDSQLPKDRFSAERLKGVDSTLKIQPAELGDSAVYLCASSFSRNTEAFFGQGTRLTVV.

The rearrangement uses TRBV5-1 and TRBJ2-3; TRBD2 matches at 12 bases. Trimming at V came to 0 bases and at J to 2 bases, leaving 4 bases not matched to a gene. Looked up from germline, CDR1 is SGHRS and CDR2 is YFSETQ. This CDR3 spans 17 amino acids. CDR3 protein: CASSLESSGRATDTQYF. The CDR3 coding sequence is TGCGCCAGCAGCTTGGAGTCTAGCGGGAGGGCCACAGATACGCAGTATTTT.

The chain uses TRBV7-9 and TRBJ1-2; TRBD1 agrees at 12 bases. Trimming at V came to 4 bases and at J to 7 bases, leaving 7 bases not matched to a gene. There are 15 residues in the CDR3. Per the germline V gene, CDR1 is SEHNR and CDR2 is FQNEAQ (reference sequence). The CDR3 region is CASSSAGTGGSGYTF. CDR3 DNA sequence: TGTGCCAGCAGCTCCGCCGGGACAGGGGGCAGTGGCTACACCTTC.

The genes are TRBV2 and TRBJ1-4; D may be TRBD1 (6 bases). The CDR3 contains 14 residues. Germline V lookup: CDR1 SNHLY, CDR2 FYNNEI. The V end was cut by 6 bases, the J end by 7 bases, with 15 bases between. The chain's CDR3 is CASRLTGFGEKLFF. The CDR3 DNA is TGTGCCAGCAGATTGACAGGTTTTGGTGAAAAACTGTTTTTT. The whole variable domain, remainder taken from reference TRBV2 and TRBJ1-4, is EPEVTQTPSHQVTQMGQEVILRCVPISNHLYFYWYRQILGQKVEFLVSFYNNEISEKSEIFDDQFSVERPDGSNFTLKIRSTKLEDSAMYFCASRLTGFGEKLFFGSGTQLSVL.

This clone was observed once. The V and J genes are TRBV11-3 and TRBJ2-1; D is ambiguous. The ends were cut back, 1 base at V and 2 bases at J, with 12 bases in the middle. Per the germline V gene, CDR1 is SGHNT and CDR2 is YENEEA. CDR3 length: 16 residues. The CDR3 DNA reads TGTGCCAGCAGCTTAGCATACAGTCAGGCCTACAATGAGCAGTTCTTC. This gives the protein CASSLAYSQAYNEQFF.

The chain links TRBV7-8 to TRBJ1-3; possibly TRBD1 for D (6 bases). This CDR3 comprises 18 residues. The germline V gene has CDR1 SGHVS and CDR2 FQNEAQ. The V end was cut by 5 bases, the J end by 0 bases, with 20 bases between. The CDR3 DNA follows: TGTGCCAGCAGCCTAAACCCGGGACAACTATCCTCTGGAAACACCATATATTTT. The encoded protein is CASSLNPGQLSSGNTIYF.